This T cell receptor beta chain came from a study of cytotoxic CD8 clonotypes in ibrutinib-treated CLL. The table came from immunoSEQ multiplex PCR; TCRdb's copy has only in-frame clones and leaves some out. This sample has about 270,000 clones, with approximately 79% found just once. Study-level points and caveats: With treatment, public clonotypes, which were uncommon, either contracted or remained stable. Baseline levels of clonality went above those of age-matched healthy donors and moved with circulating CD8+ T-cell counts. At progression, clonality fell back toward baseline after rising at ibrutinib response.

Concerning this clone itself: The antigen remains undetermined.

The CDR3 covers 18 residues. Germline CDR1 SGDLS, CDR2 YYNGEE. The V and J ends lost 0 bases and 0 bases, in that order; junction bases with no gene match: 8. This TCR was sampled from a human donor with chronic lymphocytic leukemia. The sample here was PBMCs, taken at disease progression, from a patient treated with ibrutinib. The V call is TRBV9, the J call TRBJ1-2, with 10 nucleotides matching TRBD1. The CDR3 bases are TGTGCCAGCAGCGTAGGTCAGAGGGACAGGGGACCTAACTATGGCTACACCTTC. It translates to CASSVGQRDRGPNYGYTF.